Included here is one TCR beta chain sequence, with context. What it recognizes is unknown. The data were obtained in a study of Tregs in tolerant kidney transplant recipients. Whole-study context: Recipients received nonmyeloablative bone marrow transplants from related graft donors, with transient mixed chimerism. Study-wide points: Tregs expanded with activated donor B cells seemed most donor-specific. The small number of patients limits these findings pending further validation. No direct test of biological reproducibility was done here.

The assay was immunoSEQ multiplex PCR, and TCRdb's table has in-frame clones only and misses some. Of 100,000 to 130,000 clones listed, roughly 90% are singletons. CDR1 MNHEY and CDR2 SVGAGI come from the germline V gene. The CDR3 has 15 residues. The germline V and J ends were trimmed by 5 bases and 0 bases, with 8 bases remaining between them. Here the sequenced sample was CD4+ T cells from blood, taken before the transplant. The chain carries TRBV6-5 and TRBJ2-6; possibly TRBD1 for D (6 bases). The receptor's source is a human donor who received a combined kidney and bone marrow transplant. CDR3 sequence (DNA): TGTGCCAGCAGTAGGGGGTCCTCTGGGGCCAACGTCCTGACTTTC. Encoded protein: CASSRGSSGANVLTF.